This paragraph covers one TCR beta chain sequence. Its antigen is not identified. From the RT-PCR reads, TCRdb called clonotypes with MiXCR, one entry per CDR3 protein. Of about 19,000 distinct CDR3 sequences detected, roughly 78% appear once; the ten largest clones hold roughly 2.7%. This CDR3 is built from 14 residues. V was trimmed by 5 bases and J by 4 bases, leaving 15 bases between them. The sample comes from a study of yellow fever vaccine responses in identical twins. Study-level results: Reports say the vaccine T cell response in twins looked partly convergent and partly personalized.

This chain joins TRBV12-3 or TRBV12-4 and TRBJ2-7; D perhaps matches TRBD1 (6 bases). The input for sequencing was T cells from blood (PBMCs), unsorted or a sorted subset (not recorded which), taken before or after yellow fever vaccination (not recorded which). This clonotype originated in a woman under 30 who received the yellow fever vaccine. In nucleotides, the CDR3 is TGTGCCAGCAGTCCCGCCCCAGGGGAATACGAGCAGTACTTC. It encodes CASSPAPGEYEQYF.